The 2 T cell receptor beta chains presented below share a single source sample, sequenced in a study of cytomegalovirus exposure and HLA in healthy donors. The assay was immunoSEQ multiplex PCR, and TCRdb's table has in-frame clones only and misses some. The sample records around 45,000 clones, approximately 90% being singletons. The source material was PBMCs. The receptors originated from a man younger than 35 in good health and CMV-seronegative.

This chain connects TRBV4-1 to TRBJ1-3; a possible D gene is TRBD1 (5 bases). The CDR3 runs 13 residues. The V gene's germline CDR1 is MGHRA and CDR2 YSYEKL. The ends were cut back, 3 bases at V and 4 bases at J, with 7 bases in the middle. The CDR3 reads CASSHSGGNTIYF. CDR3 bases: TGCGCCAGCAGCCACTCAGGGGGAAACACCATATATTTT.

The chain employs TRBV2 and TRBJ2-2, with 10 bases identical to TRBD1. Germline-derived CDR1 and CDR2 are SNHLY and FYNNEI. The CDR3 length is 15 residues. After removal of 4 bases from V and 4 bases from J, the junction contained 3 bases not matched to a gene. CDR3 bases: TGTGCCAGCAGTGCGACAGGGGGCTTCACCGGGGAGCTGTTTTTT. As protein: CASSATGGFTGELFF. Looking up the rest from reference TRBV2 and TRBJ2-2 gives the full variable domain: EPEVTQTPSHQVTQMGQEVILRCVPISNHLYFYWYRQILGQKVEFLVSFYNNEISEKSEIFDDQFSVERPDGSNFTLKIRSTKLEDSAMYFCASSATGGFTGELFFGEGSRLTVL.